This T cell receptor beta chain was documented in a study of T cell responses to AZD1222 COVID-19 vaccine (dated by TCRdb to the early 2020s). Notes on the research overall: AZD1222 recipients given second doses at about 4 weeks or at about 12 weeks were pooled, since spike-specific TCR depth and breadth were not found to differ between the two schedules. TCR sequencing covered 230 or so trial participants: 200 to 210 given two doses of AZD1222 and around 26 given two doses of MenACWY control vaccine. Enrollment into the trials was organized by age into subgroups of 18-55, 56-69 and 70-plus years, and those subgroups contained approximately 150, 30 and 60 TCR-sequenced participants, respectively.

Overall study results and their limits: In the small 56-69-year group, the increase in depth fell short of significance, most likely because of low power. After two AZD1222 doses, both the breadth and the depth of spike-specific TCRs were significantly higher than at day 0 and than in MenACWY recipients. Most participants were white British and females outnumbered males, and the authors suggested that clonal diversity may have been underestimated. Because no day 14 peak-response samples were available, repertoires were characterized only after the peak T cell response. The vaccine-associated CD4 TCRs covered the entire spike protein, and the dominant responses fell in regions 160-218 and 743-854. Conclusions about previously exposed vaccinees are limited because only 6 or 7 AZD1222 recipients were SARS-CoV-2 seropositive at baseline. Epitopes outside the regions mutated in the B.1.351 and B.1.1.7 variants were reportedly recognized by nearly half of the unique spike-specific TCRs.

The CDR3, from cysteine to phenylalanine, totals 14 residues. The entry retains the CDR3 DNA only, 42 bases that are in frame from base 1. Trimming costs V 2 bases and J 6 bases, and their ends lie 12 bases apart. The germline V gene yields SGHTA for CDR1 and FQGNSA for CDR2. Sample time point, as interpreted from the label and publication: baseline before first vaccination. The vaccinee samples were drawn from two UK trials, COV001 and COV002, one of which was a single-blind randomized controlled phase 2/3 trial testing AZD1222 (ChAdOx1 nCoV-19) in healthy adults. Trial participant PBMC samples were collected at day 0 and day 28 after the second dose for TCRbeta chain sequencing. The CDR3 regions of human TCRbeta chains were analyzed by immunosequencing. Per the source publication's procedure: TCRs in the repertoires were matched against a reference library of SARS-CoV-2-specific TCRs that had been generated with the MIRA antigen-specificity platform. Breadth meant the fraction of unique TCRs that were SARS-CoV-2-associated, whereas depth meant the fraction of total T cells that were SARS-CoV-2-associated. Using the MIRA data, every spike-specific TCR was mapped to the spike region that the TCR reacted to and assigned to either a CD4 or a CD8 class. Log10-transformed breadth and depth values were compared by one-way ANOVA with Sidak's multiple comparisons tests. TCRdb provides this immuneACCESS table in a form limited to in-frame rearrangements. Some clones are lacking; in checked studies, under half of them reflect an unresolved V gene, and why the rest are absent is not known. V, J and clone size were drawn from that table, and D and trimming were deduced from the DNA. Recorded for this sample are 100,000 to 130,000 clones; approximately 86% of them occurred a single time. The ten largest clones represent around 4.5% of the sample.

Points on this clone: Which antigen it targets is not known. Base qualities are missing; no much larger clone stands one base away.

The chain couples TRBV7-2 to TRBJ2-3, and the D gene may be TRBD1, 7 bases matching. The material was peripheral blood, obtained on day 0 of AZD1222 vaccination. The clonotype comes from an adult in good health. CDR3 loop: CASSLRAGGDTQYF. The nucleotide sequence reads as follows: TGTGCCAGCAGCTTACGGGCAGGGGGGGATACGCAGTATTTT. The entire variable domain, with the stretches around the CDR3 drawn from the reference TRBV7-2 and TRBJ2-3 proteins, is GAGVSQSPSNKVTEKGKDVELRCDPISGHTALYWYRQSLGQGLEFLIYFQGNSAPDKSGLPSDRFSAERTGGSVSTLTIQRTQQEDSAVYLCASSLRAGGDTQYFGPGTRLTVL.